What follows describes a single T cell receptor (beta chain). This receptor's antigen is unknown. Base quality data are lacking; no much larger clone is found one base away. This sample was taken from a study of CD8+ T cells in alopecia areata (dated by TCRdb to the late 2010s). For context, the study as a whole: Treated patients were enrolled in an open-label pilot trial of oral tofacitinib, 5 to 10 mg twice daily, for moderate-to-severe alopecia areata. Tofacitinib was administered for 6 to 18 months, and 6 months of follow-up off drug were then conducted to assess delayed response and recurrence. The study used high-throughput TCRbeta sequencing to examine T cell clonal expansion in alopecia areata, in both the C3H/HeJ mouse model and human patients. In humans, TCRbeta sequencing was performed on scalp tissue and on sorted CD4+ and CD8+ peripheral blood T cells from healthy controls and from patients with patchy or totalis/universalis alopecia areata. Tofacitinib-treated patients had biopsies at baseline and at 4 and 24 weeks of treatment, with a later scalp biopsy in several patients. Scalp clonality was compared across normal scalp (n=4), patchy alopecia areata scalp (n=8), and alopecia totalis/universalis scalp (n=8). RNA came from the PAXgene miRNA kit for fixed scalp, the miRNeasy kit for PBMCs, and the RNeasy kit for mouse skin. TCRbeta CDR3 regions were amplified by immunoSEQ multiplex PCR with 35 Vbeta forward and 13 Jbeta reverse primers. Summary of the overall study and its limitations: Compared with normal scalp, lesional scalp had higher clonality and more expanded CD8+ clones, particularly in alopecia totalis/universalis, a pattern that suggests antigenic drive. Unlike mouse skin, where gammadelta T cells dominate, normal human skin contains resident alphabeta T cells that get sequenced too, which complicates analysis of the scalp TCR repertoire. Shared TCR sequences between patients were less evident than in mice, which may be partly attributable to HLA diversity in the patient population.

Library preparation used the immunoSEQ multiplex PCR assay. RNA was extracted from all samples and reverse transcribed into cDNA, which served as template for TCR sequencing. First-strand cDNA was synthesized with SuperScript III using a 2:1 mix of oligo-dT and random hexamers. A synthetic immune receptor repertoire was used to assess amplification bias, and residual bias was removed computationally. Concerning the study's data processing: Raw reads were preprocessed to remove errors, and CDR3 was defined according to IMGT conventions as the region from the conserved cysteine to phenylalanine. Clonality was computed as 1 minus the Shannon entropy, with the entropy normalized by log2 of the number of productive unique TCRs. Scalp TCRbeta sequences were cross-referenced with sorted blood CD4 and CD8 repertoires so that the CD4 or CD8 identity of scalp clones could be inferred. As stored in TCRdb, this immuneACCESS dataset retains in-frame rearrangements with V and J assigned. A fraction of the clones does not appear; measured against another copy, unresolved V genes explain less than half of the discrepancy, and the remainder lacks a known reason. The DNA was the basis for D and trimming; V, J and clone size are from that table. In this sample the table shows 130,000 to 150,000 clones, around 86% of which occur a single time. In total, the top ten clones hold approximately 16% of the sample.

The sample's time point label, in plain terms: baseline before oral tofacitinib. From alopecia areata patients, peripheral blood was collected along with lesional scalp punch biopsies. PBMCs were isolated by density centrifugation and stained for CD3, CD4 and CD8, and CD4+ and CD8+ T cells were sorted on a FACSAria. V is cut back by 4 bases and J by 2 bases, with 33 bases in the junction unmatched. From cysteine to phenylalanine, the CDR3 is 24 amino acids long. CDR3 DNA is the only sequence kept; it has 72 bases, read in frame from the first base. The rearranged chain carries TRBV23-1 and TRBJ2-3; 7 bases in the junction line up with TRBD1. TRBV23-1 is given ORF status, its function remaining uncertain. The sequence was obtained from a human donor with alopecia areata. Sample: CD8+ T cells sorted from blood, taken at week 0. In nucleotides, the sequence is TGCGCCAGCAGTCCCCGACAGGGCGAGTCAGCAGTAAACCGGTCCAAAAGAGACACAGATACGCAGTATTTT. It specifies CASSPRQGESAVNRSKRDTDTQYF.